This is a list of T cell receptor beta chains from one sample in a study of blood T cell repertoires in COVID-19. Sequenced by immunoSEQ multiplex PCR; TCRdb stores in-frame clones only, minus some. The sample holds 150,000 to 200,000 clones, about 80% seen once. Specimen: peripheral blood. These receptors came from a man in his sixties with acute or convalescent COVID-19. The CDR3 runs from the conserved cysteine through the conserved F or W. D genes are given only for firm matches. Size is stated for part of the rows, as once, few or many counts, or as a class when the clone is expanded.

CASSHAGEVGYGYTF,TGTGCCAGCAGCCATGCGGGGGAGGTAGGCTATGGCTACACCTTC,TRBV7-9,TRBJ1-2,NA,NA
CASSESHSTDTQYF,TGTGCCAGCAGCGAGTCCCATAGCACAGATACGCAGTATTTT,TRBV6-5,TRBJ2-3,NA,NA
CASRAVDGAGNTIYF,TGTGCCAGCCGCGCTGTCGACGGGGCTGGAAACACCATATATTTT,TRBV6-5,TRBJ1-3,few,NA
CASRLDRAQNSPLHF,TGTGCCAGCAGGCTCGACAGGGCTCAGAATTCACCCCTCCACTTT,TRBV2,TRBJ1-6,NA,TRBD1
CASSKPTGTNYGYTF,TGTGCCAGCAGCAAACCGACAGGCACTAACTATGGCTACACCTTC,TRBV5-4,TRBJ1-2,NA,NA
CASSLVLGANTEAFF,TGTGCCAGCAGCTTAGTGCTGGGGGCGAACACTGAAGCTTTCTTT,TRBV7-2,TRBJ1-1,NA,NA
CASSQGLNMNTEAFF,TGTGCCAGCAGCCAAGGCCTGAACATGAACACTGAAGCTTTCTTT,TRBV14,TRBJ1-1,few,NA
CASRGARQPQHF,TGTGCCAGCCGTGGGGCAAGGCAGCCCCAGCATTTT,TRBV19,TRBJ1-5,NA,NA
CASSSYSRLAGDRSSYNEQFF,TGCGCCAGCAGCTCGTACAGCCGACTAGCGGGGGACCGTAGCTCCTACAATGAGCAGTTCTTC,TRBV5-1,TRBJ2-1,NA,TRBD2
CASSEEGTDTQYF,TGTGCCAGCAGTGAAGAGGGCACAGATACGCAGTATTTT,TRBV6-4,TRBJ2-3,NA,NA
CASSFGGGDTQYF,TGTGCCAGCAGCTTTGGCGGCGGAGATACGCAGTATTTT,TRBV7-2,TRBJ2-3,NA,NA
CASSLQGGYGYTF,TGTGCCAGCAGCCTACAGGGGGGGTATGGCTACACCTTC,TRBV6-4,TRBJ1-2,NA,TRBD1
CASSLNLGGLAGLSYEQYF,TGCGCCAGCAGCTTGAACCTGGGGGGACTAGCGGGATTGTCCTACGAGCAGTACTTC,TRBV5-1,TRBJ2-7,NA,TRBD2
CASSEVQGRDTEAFF,TGTGCCAGCAGTGAAGTGCAGGGGCGGGACACTGAAGCTTTCTTT,TRBV6-1,TRBJ1-1,NA,NA
CASSFGSGLTGELFF,TGTGCCAGCAGCTTTGGTAGCGGGCTCACCGGGGAGCTGTTTTTT,TRBV5-4,TRBJ2-2,NA,TRBD2
CASSPLPPAQYF,TGTGCCAGCAGTCCCCTGCCGCCGGCCCAGTACTTC,TRBV27,TRBJ2-5,NA,NA
CASSESNQPQHF,TGTGCCAGCAGTGAATCTAATCAGCCCCAGCATTTT,TRBV6-1,TRBJ1-5,once,NA
CASSRGLGGYTF,TGCGCCAGCAGTCGGGGTTTAGGTGGCTACACCTTC,TRBV4-1,TRBJ1-2,NA,NA
CASSPGTSGGSETQYF,TGTGCCAGTAGTCCTGGGACTAGCGGGGGGTCAGAGACCCAGTACTTC,TRBV19,TRBJ2-5,NA,TRBD2
CASSPRRGGNTEAFF,TGTGCCAGCAGCCCCCGGCGGGGGGGGAACACTGAAGCTTTCTTT,TRBV3-1/TRBV3-2,TRBJ1-1,few,NA
CASSLPPYEQYF,TGTGCCAGCAGCCTACCACCCTACGAGCAGTACTTC,TRBV7-2,TRBJ2-7,NA,NA
CASSPTGPSSGNTIYF,TGTGCCAGCTCACCAACAGGCCCTAGCTCTGGAAACACCATATATTTT,TRBV18,TRBJ1-3,NA,NA
CASSVGTAGGEQYF,TGTGCCAGCAGCGTAGGGACAGCCGGCGGGGAGCAGTACTTC,TRBV11-2,TRBJ2-7,many,TRBD1
CASRVQTEQYF,TGTGCCAGCAGGGTACAAACCGAGCAGTACTTC,TRBV2,TRBJ2-7,NA,NA
CSVYGLAGTDTQYF,TGCAGCGTTTACGGACTAGCGGGCACAGATACGCAGTATTTT,TRBV29-1,TRBJ2-3,NA,TRBD2
CAWDRGNTGELFF,TGTGCATGGGACAGGGGCAACACCGGGGAGCTGTTTTTT,TRBV7-9,TRBJ2-2,NA,TRBD1
CASSRTTSGGQQFF,TGTGCCAGCAGCCGAACGACTAGCGGGGGCCAGCAGTTCTTC,TRBV2,TRBJ2-1,NA,TRBD2
CASSRLAGVSYNEQFF,TGTGCCAGCAGTCGACTAGCGGGGGTCTCCTACAATGAGCAGTTCTTC,TRBV6-4,TRBJ2-1,NA,TRBD2
CATPTGQYPATNEKLFF,TGTGCCACCCCGACAGGGCAATACCCCGCAACTAATGAAAAACTGTTTTTT,TRBV18,TRBJ1-4,NA,TRBD1
CASSIATGNQPQHF,TGTGCCAGTAGTATAGCAACAGGGAATCAGCCCCAGCATTTT,TRBV19,TRBJ1-5,NA,NA
CASSFSGFDQPQHF,TGTGCCAGCAGCTTTTCAGGGTTTGATCAGCCCCAGCATTTT,TRBV5-6,TRBJ1-5,NA,NA
CASSSSGFIQHF,TGTGCCAGCAGCTCCTCAGGGTTTATCCAGCATTTT,TRBV7-9,TRBJ1-5,NA,NA
CASSLGSRTSGNTIYF,TGTGCCAGCAGCTTAGGTTCCAGGACTTCTGGAAACACCATATATTTT,TRBV7-2,TRBJ1-3,NA,NA
CATSDSGTGPTGELFF,TGTGCCACCAGTGACTCCGGGACAGGGCCAACCGGGGAGCTGTTTTTT,TRBV24-1,TRBJ2-2,once,TRBD1
CATSPSGGVNEQFF,TGTGCCACCAGTCCCAGCGGGGGGGTTAATGAGCAGTTCTTC,TRBV24-1,TRBJ2-1,NA,TRBD2
CASRTDRGRSTEAFF,TGTGCCAGCCGGACGGACAGGGGGCGAAGCACTGAAGCTTTCTTT,TRBV2,TRBJ1-1,once,TRBD1
CASSTLPDIFGNTIYF,TGTGCCAGTAGTACGTTACCGGACATCTTCGGAAACACCATATATTTT,TRBV19,TRBJ1-3,NA,NA
CASSISRGQPQHF,TGTGCCAGTAGTATTTCTCGGGGTCAGCCCCAGCATTTT,TRBV19,TRBJ1-5,NA,NA
CASSPDRTGNYNEQFF,TGCGCCAGCAGCCCGGACCGGACAGGGAATTACAATGAGCAGTTCTTC,TRBV4-1,TRBJ2-1,NA,TRBD1
CASSGRQSVNTEAFF,TGTGCCAGCAGCGGGAGACAGTCCGTTAACACTGAAGCTTTCTTT,TRBV9,TRBJ1-1,NA,NA
CASRVGTGSNQPQHF,TGTGCCAGCAGGGTTGGGACAGGGAGCAATCAGCCCCAGCATTTT,TRBV2,TRBJ1-5,NA,TRBD1
CASSQSQRAGVYEQYF,TGCGCCAGCAGCCAATCTCAACGGGCGGGAGTCTACGAGCAGTACTTC,TRBV4-1,TRBJ2-7,NA,TRBD2
CATSDRTGREQYF,TGTGCCACCAGTGATAGGACAGGGAGGGAGCAGTACTTC,TRBV24-1,TRBJ2-7,once,TRBD1
CAWSFDLGQPQHF,TGTGCCTGGAGTTTCGATCTCGGGCAGCCCCAGCATTTT,TRBV30,TRBJ1-5,NA,NA
CASSYGTRSYNEQFF,TGTGCCAGCAGCTACGGGACTCGCTCCTACAATGAGCAGTTCTTC,TRBV5-6,TRBJ2-1,NA,NA
CASSWTGGVGGYTF,TGTGCCAGCAGCTGGACAGGGGGCGTAGGTGGCTACACCTTC,TRBV9,TRBJ1-2,NA,TRBD1
CASSLSPTDTQYF,TGTGCCAGCAGCTTGTCCCCGACAGATACGCAGTATTTT,TRBV7-3,TRBJ2-3,few,NA
CATTGLDGYTF,TGTGCCACCACAGGGTTGGATGGCTACACCTTC,TRBV10-3,TRBJ1-2,NA,NA
CASSLNDRNQPQHF,TGTGCCAGCAGCTTGAATGACAGGAATCAGCCCCAGCATTTT,TRBV7-9,TRBJ1-5,NA,NA
CASSQDRGLKGANVLTF,TGTGCCAGCAGCCAAGACAGGGGCTTAAAGGGGGCCAACGTCCTGACTTTC,TRBV3-1/TRBV3-2,TRBJ2-6,NA,NA
CASSSSTSSYEQYF,TGTGCCAGCAGCTCCTCGACTAGCTCCTACGAGCAGTACTTC,TRBV11-3,TRBJ2-7,NA,NA
CASRVSAADEQFF,TGCGCCAGCAGGGTCTCAGCGGCCGATGAGCAGTTCTTC,TRBV10-2,TRBJ2-1,NA,NA
CASSRQTSAARFF,TGCGCCAGCAGCCGCCAAACTAGCGCCGCGCGGTTCTTC,TRBV4-1,TRBJ2-1,once,TRBD2
CATSRFREGYGYTF,TGTGCCACCAGCAGATTCAGGGAGGGCTATGGCTACACCTTC,TRBV15,TRBJ1-2,NA,NA
CASSEARGTSEAFF,TGCGCCAGCAGTGAGGCCAGGGGAACAAGTGAAGCTTTCTTT,TRBV10-2,TRBJ1-1,NA,NA
CASSDMEGQPQHF,TGTGCCAGCAGTGACATGGAGGGTCAGCCCCAGCATTTT,TRBV6-4,TRBJ1-5,NA,NA
CASSQTREAFF,TGTGCCAGCAGCCAAACACGTGAAGCTTTCTTT,TRBV12-3/TRBV12-4,TRBJ1-1,few,NA
CASSVGGRVDYEQYF,TGTGCCAGCAGCGTAGGAGGGCGAGTTGACTACGAGCAGTACTTC,TRBV9,TRBJ2-7,NA,NA
CSVSGQGFGYTF,TGCAGCGTTTCCGGACAGGGGTTTGGCTACACCTTC,TRBV29-1,TRBJ1-2,NA,TRBD1